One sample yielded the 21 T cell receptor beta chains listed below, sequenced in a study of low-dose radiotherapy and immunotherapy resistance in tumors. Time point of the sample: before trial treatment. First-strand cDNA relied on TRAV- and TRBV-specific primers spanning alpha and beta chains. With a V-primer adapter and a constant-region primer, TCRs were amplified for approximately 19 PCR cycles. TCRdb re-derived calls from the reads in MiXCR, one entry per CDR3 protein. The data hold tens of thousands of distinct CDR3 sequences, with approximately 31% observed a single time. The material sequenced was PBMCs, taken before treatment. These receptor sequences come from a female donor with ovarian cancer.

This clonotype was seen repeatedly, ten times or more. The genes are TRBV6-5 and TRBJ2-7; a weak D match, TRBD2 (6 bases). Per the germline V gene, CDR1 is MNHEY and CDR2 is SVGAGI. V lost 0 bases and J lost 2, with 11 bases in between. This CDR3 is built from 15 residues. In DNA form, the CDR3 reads TGTGCCAGCAGTTACTCCGGGGGACCTGCCTACGAGCAGTACTTC. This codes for CASSYSGGPAYEQYF.

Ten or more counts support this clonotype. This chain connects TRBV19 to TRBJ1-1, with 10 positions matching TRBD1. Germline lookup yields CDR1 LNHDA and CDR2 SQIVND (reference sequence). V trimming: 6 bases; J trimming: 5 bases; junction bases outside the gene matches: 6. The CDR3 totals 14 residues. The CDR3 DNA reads TGTGCCAGTAGAAGGACAGGGGGGGGTACTGAAGCTTTCTTT. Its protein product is CASRRTGGGTEAFF. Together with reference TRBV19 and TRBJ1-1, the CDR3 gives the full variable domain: DGGITQSPKYLFRKEGQNVTLSCEQNLNHDAMYWYRQDPGQGLRLIYYSQIVNDFQKGDIAEGYSVSREKKESFPLTVTSAQKNPTAFYLCASRRTGGGTEAFFGQGTRLTVV.

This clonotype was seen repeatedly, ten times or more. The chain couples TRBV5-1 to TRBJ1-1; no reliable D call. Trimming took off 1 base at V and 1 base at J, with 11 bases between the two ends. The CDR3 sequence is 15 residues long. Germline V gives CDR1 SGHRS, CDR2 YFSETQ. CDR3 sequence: CASSLTLHGNTEAFF. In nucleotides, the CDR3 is TGCGCCAGCAGCTTGACCTTACACGGGAACACTGAAGCTTTCTTT.

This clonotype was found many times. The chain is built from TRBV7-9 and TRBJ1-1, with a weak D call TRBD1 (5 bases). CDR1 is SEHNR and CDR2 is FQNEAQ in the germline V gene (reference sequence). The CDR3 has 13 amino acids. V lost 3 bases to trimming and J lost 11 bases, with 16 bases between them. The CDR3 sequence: CASSFRDPIWAFF. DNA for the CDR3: TGTGCCAGCAGCTTTAGGGACCCAATATGGGCTTTCTTT.

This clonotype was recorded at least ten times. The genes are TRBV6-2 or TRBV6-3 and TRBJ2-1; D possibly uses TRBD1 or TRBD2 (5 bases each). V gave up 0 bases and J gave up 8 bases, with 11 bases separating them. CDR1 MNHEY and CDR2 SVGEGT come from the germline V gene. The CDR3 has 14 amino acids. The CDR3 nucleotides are TGTGCCAGCAGTTACTCTTCAGGGCGGGATGAGCAGTTCTTC. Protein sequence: CASSYSSGRDEQFF.

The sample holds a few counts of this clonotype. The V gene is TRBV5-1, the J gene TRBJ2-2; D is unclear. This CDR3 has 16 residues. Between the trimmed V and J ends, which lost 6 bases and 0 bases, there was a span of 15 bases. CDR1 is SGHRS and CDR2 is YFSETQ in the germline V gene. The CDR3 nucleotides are TGCGCCAGCACCTCCGCTCCCTTCGCGAACACCGGGGAGCTGTTTTTT. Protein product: CASTSAPFANTGELFF.

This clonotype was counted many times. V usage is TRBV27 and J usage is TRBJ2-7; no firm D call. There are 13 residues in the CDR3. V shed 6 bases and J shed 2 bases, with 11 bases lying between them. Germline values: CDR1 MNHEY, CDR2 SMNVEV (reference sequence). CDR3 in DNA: TGTGCCAGCAGACCCCGTCGAACCTACGAGCAGTACTTC. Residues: CASRPRRTYEQYF.

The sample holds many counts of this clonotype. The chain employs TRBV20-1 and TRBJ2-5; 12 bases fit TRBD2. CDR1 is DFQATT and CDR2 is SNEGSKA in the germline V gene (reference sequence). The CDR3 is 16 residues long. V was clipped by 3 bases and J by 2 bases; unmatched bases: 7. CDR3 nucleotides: TGCAGTGCTAGCTCGTGGACTAGCGGGACTCAAGAGACCCAGTACTTC. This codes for CSASSWTSGTQETQYF.

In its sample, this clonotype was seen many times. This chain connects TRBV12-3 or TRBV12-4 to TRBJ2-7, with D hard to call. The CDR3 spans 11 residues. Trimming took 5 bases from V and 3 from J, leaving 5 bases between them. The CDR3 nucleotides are TGTGCCAGCAGTCTATACTACGAGCAGTACTTC. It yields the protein CASSLYYEQYF.

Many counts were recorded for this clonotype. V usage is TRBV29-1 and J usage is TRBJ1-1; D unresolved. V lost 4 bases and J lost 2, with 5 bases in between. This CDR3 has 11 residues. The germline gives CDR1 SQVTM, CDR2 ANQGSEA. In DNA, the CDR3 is TGCAGCGTTGCAGAAAACACTGAAGCTTTCTTT. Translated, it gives CSVAENTEAFF.

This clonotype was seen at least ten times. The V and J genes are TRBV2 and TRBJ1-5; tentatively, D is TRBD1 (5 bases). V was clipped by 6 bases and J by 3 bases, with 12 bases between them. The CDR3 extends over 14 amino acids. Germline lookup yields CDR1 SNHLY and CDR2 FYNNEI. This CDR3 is CASSRDGTNQPQHF. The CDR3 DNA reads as TGTGCCAGCAGCCGGGACGGAACCAATCAGCCCCAGCATTTT.

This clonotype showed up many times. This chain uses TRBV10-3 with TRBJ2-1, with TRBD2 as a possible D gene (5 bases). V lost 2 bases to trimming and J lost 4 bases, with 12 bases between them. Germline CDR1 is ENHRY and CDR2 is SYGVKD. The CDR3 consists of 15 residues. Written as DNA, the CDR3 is TGTGCCATCAGTGAGGCGGGCCCGGGGTACAATGAGCAGTTCTTC. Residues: CAISEAGPGYNEQFF.

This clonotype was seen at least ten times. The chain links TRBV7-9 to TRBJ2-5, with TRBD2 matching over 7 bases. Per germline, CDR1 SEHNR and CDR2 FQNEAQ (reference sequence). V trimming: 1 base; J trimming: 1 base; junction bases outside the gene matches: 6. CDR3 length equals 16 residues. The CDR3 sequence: CASSLEVRGVQETQYF. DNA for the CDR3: TGTGCCAGCAGCTTAGAGGTTCGGGGGGTCCAAGAGACCCAGTACTTC.

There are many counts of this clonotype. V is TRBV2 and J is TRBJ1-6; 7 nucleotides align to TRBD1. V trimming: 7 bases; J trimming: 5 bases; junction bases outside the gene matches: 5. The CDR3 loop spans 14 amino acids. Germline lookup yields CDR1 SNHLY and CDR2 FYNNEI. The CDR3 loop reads CASKVGQNNSPLHF. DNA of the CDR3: TGTGCCAGCAAGGTGGGACAGAATAATTCACCCCTCCACTTT.

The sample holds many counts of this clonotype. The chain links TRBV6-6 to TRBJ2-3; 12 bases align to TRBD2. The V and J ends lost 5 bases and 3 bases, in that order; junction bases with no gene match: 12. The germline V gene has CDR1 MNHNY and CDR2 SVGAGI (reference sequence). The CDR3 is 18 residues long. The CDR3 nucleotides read TGTGCCAGCAGTAAGGCTAGCGGGGGGGCCTTGGTAACAGATACGCAGTATTTT. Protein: CASSKASGGALVTDTQYF.

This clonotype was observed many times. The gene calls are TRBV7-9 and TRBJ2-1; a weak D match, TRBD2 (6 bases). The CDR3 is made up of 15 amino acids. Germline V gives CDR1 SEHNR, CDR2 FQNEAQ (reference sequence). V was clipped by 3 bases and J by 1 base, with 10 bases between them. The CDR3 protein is CASSFMGGSYNEQFF. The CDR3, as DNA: TGTGCCAGCAGCTTCATGGGGGGTTCCTACAATGAGCAGTTCTTC.

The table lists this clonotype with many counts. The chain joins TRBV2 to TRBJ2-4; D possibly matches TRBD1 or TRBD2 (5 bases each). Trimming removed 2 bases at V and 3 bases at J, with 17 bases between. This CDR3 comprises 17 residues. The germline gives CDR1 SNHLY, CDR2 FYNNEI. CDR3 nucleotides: TGTGCCAGCAGTGAAAGGTCTTGGAGAGGGGACAAAAACATTCAGTACTTC. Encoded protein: CASSERSWRGDKNIQYF.

The DNA for the CDR3 is TGCAGTGCTCAGGACAGGGGGCGCCCGGGGCAGTTCTTC. It specifies CSAQDRGRPGQFF. The chain uses TRBV20-1 and TRBJ2-1, with 11 positions matching TRBD1. Trimming at V came to 5 bases and at J to 12 bases, leaving 9 bases not matched to a gene. The CDR3 is 13 amino acids. The germline CDR1 and CDR2 sequences are DFQATT and SNEGSKA (reference sequence).

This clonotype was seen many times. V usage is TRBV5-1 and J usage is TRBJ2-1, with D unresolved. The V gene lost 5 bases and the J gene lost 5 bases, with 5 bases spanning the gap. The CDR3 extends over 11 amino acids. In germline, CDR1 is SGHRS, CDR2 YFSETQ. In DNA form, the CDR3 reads TGCGCCAGCAGAGAAAACAATGAGCAGTTCTTC. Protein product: CASRENNEQFF.

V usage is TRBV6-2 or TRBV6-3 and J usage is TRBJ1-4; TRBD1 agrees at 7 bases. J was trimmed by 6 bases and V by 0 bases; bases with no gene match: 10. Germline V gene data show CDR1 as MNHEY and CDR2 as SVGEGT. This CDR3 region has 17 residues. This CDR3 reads CASSYSFVTGSHEKLFF. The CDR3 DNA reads TGTGCCAGCAGTTACTCGTTTGTGACAGGGAGTCATGAAAAACTGTTTTTT.

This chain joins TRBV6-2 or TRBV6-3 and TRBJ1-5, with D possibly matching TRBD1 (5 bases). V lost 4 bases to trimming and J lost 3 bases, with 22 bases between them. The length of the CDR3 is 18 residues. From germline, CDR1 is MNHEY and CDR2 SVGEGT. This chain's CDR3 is CASSSDRPQGRSNQPQHF. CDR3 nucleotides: TGTGCCAGCAGTTCCGACCGCCCGCAGGGACGATCCAATCAGCCCCAGCATTTT.